This TCR beta chain was captured by sequencing in a study of cytomegalovirus exposure and HLA in healthy donors. Broader study findings: One cluster of highly shared sequence variants probably arose as a sequencing artifact. Association of 16,951 TCR beta sequences with HLA alleles was found at 0.05 false discovery rate in a later analysis. Most TCR beta V segments were productive about 90% or about 30% of the time in an earlier analysis.

V dropped 5 bases and J dropped 0; count of bases not matched to a gene: 7. Germline V lookup: CDR1 SQVTM, CDR2 ANQGSEA. This CDR3 has 16 amino acids. PCR amplification relied on 60 Vbeta primers (plus 13 Jbeta primers). Original handling: Later analysis identified tens of millions of unique TCR beta chains, about 11 million shared. Only in-frame clones appear in the TCRdb table, and some are missing; sequencing was by immunoSEQ multiplex PCR. V and J calls and clone size come straight from that table; D and trimming were deduced from the DNA. The table lists 95,000 to 150,000 clones, 74% of them singletons. This clone occurred a few times. The antigen remains undetermined.

The sequence derives from a man between 35 and 55 years old in good health and CMV-seropositive. The sample was PBMCs. The gene calls are TRBV29-1 and TRBJ2-1; 10 nucleotides align to TRBD2. The DNA of the CDR3 is TGCAGCGTTAACCTAGCGGGAGTGGGCTCCTACAATGAGCAGTTCTTC. As protein: CSVNLAGVGSYNEQFF.